A single sample gave rise to the 17 T cell receptor beta chains below, sequenced in a study of blood T cell repertoires in COVID-19. Only in-frame clones appear in the TCRdb table, and some are missing; sequencing was by immunoSEQ multiplex PCR. The sample has about 91,000 clones, roughly nine tenths seen once. Sequenced: peripheral blood. The receptors here all came from a man in his sixties or seventies with acute or convalescent COVID-19.

The chain has TRBV3-1 (or the pseudogene TRBV3-2) and TRBJ2-7; TRBD2 matches at 7 bases. The V and J ends lost 2 bases and 7 bases, in that order; junction bases with no gene match: 11. The CDR3 is made up of 15 amino acids. Per germline, CDR1 LGHDT and CDR2 YNNKEL (reference sequence). As DNA, the CDR3 is TGTGCCAGCAGCCAAAGCGGGGAGGGGAGCAGGGAGCAGTACGTC. This gives the protein CASSQSGEGSREQYV.

This chain uses TRBV12-3 or TRBV12-4 with TRBJ2-2, with D possibly matching TRBD1 (7 bases). Between the trimmed V and J ends, which lost 6 bases and 5 bases, there was a span of 10 bases. There are 13 residues in the CDR3. CDR3 nucleotides: TGTGCCAGCAGGGAGGGGGCTACCGGGGAGCTGTTTTTT. Its translation is CASREGATGELFF.

The chain carries TRBV29-1 and TRBJ2-3; unclear D gene. The CDR3 runs to 14 residues. Germline CDR1 is SQVTM and CDR2 is ANQGSEA. V was cut by 2 bases and J by 4 bases, with 13 bases left in between. The CDR3 coding sequence is TGCAGCGTTGAAAGCGATATCCGGGCAGATACGCAGTATTTT. Its protein product is CSVESDIRADTQYF.

The V gene is TRBV29-1, the J gene TRBJ1-2; the match to TRBD1 covers 11 bases. V trimming: 3 bases; J trimming: 8 bases; junction bases outside the gene matches: 8. Germline V gene lookup returns CDR1 SQVTM and CDR2 ANQGSEA. The CDR3 is made up of 14 amino acids. This CDR3 is CSVDGGQGARGYTF. The CDR3 DNA follows: TGCAGCGTTGATGGAGGACAGGGGGCGCGGGGCTACACCTTC.

This chain uses TRBV2 with TRBJ1-2; tentative D call: TRBD1 (6 bases). The V end lost 6 bases, the J end lost 4 bases, and 12 bases lay between the germline ends. The CDR3 covers 13 residues. The germline CDR1 and CDR2 sequences are SNHLY and FYNNEI. CDR3 protein: CASRPGQSYGYTF. CDR3 bases: TGTGCCAGCAGACCCGGACAGTCCTATGGCTACACCTTC.

The chain joins TRBV28 to TRBJ1-2; 7 bases line up with TRBD1. V trimming: 0 bases; J trimming: 6 bases; junction bases outside the gene matches: 7. The CDR3 totals 15 residues. Germline V gene data show CDR1 as MDHEN and CDR2 as SYDVKM. The CDR3 DNA reads as TGTGCCAGCAGTTTATGGGGGACAGTGAATGATGGCTACACCTTC. It encodes CASSLWGTVNDGYTF.

This chain links TRBV28 with TRBJ2-3, with 9 bases matching TRBD2. CDR1 and CDR2 from the germline V gene are MDHEN and SYDVKM. The CDR3 totals 13 residues. The CDR3 sequence is CAFAGGSTDTQYF. In nucleotides, the CDR3 is TGTGCTTTCGCGGGGGGGAGCACAGATACGCAGTATTTT.

A note on this clone: Germline is not matched at one junction end, which may reflect a read error. The V and J genes are TRBV28 and TRBJ2-7; 10 nucleotides match TRBD1. Germline V gene data show CDR1 as MDHEN and CDR2 as SYDVKM. This CDR3 has 15 residues. The CDR3 coding sequence is TGTGCCAGCAGTCTGGGACAGGGGAGCTCCTACGGGCAGTACTTC. This gives the protein CASSLGQGSSYGQYF.

This rearrangement joins TRBV14 to TRBJ2-2; TRBD1 is a possible D gene (5 bases). Germline assignment: CDR1 SGHDN and CDR2 FVKESK. V shed 2 bases and J shed 4 bases, with 8 bases lying between them. CDR3 length equals 14 residues. CDR3 in DNA: TGTGCCAGCAGCCAATCAGGGTTCACCGGGGAGCTGTTTTTT. Residues: CASSQSGFTGELFF.

The rearrangement links TRBV19 to TRBJ1-5; D not resolved. Germline V CDR1 and CDR2: LNHDA, SQIVND (reference sequence). Trimming shortened V by 7 bases and J by 0 bases, and 13 bases separated the two germline ends. The CDR3 loop spans 15 amino acids. The CDR3 sequence: CASTPYGNSNQPQHF. The CDR3 nucleotides are TGTGCCAGTACCCCATACGGGAATAGCAATCAGCCCCAGCATTTT. Supplemented by reference TRBV19 and TRBJ1-5, the full variable domain reads DGGITQSPKYLFRKEGQNVTLSCEQNLNHDAMYWYRQDPGQGLRLIYYSQIVNDFQKGDIAEGYSVSREKKESFPLTVTSAQKNPTAFYLCASTPYGNSNQPQHFGDGTRLSIL.

The chain carries TRBV7-2 and TRBJ1-4, with a weak D call TRBD1 (5 bases). Germline CDR1 SGHTA, CDR2 FQGNSA. Trimming took off 6 bases at V and 7 bases at J, with 12 bases between the two ends. The CDR3 is made up of 13 amino acids. The CDR3: CASSPGWPEKLFF. DNA of the CDR3: TGTGCCAGCAGTCCAGGGTGGCCTGAAAAACTGTTTTTT.

The CDR3 nucleotides are TGTGCCAGCACCCCAGACAGGGGTGGTGAGACCCAGTACTTC. This codes for CASTPDRGGETQYF. The chain is built from TRBV6-5 and TRBJ2-5; TRBD1 matches at 8 bases. The CDR3 contains 14 residues. Germline trimming cut 7 bases from V and 5 bases from J; bases unmatched to any gene: 9. Germline lookup yields CDR1 MNHEY and CDR2 SVGAGI.

V is TRBV6-5 and J is TRBJ2-5; D unresolved. The germline gives CDR1 MNHEY, CDR2 SVGAGI. The ends were cut back, 7 bases at V and 2 bases at J, with 8 bases in the middle. The CDR3 is made up of 12 amino acids. CDR3 sequence (DNA): TGTGCCAGCACATTCAGTCAAGAGACCCAGTACTTC. Translating gives CASTFSQETQYF.

The V and J genes are TRBV30 and TRBJ1-2; TRBD1 is a possible D gene (5 bases). Germline CDR1 GTSNPN, CDR2 SVGIG (reference sequence). CDR3 length equals 13 residues. The V end lost 7 bases, the J end lost 0 bases, and 12 bases lay between the germline ends. The CDR3 here is CAYRQRTNYGYTF. CDR3 in DNA: TGTGCCTACCGACAGAGAACTAACTATGGCTACACCTTC. Looking up the rest from reference TRBV30 and TRBJ1-2 gives the full variable domain: SQTIHQWPATLVQPVGSPLSLECTVEGTSNPNLYWYRQAAGRGLQLLFYSVGIGQISSEVPQNLSASRPQDRQFILSSKKLLLSDSGFYLCAYRQRTNYGYTFGSGTRLTVV.

The rearrangement uses TRBV29-1 and TRBJ1-4; D remains unclear. Germline CDR1 and CDR2: SQVTM and ANQGSEA. CDR3 size: 13 residues. The V gene lost 4 bases and the J gene lost 7 bases, with 13 bases spanning the gap. The CDR3: CSVVREPGEKLFF. DNA of the CDR3: TGCAGCGTTGTCCGGGAGCCAGGTGAAAAACTGTTTTTT.

The rearrangement links TRBV24-1 to TRBJ2-2; a weak D match, TRBD1 (6 bases). CDR1 is KGHDR and CDR2 is SFDVKD in the germline V gene. V lost 7 bases, J lost 6 bases, and 17 bases lay in between. The length of the CDR3 is 15 residues. The CDR3 DNA reads TGTGCCACCAGCGCAGGGGCCCAATCCGCCGGGGAGCTGTTTTTT. This translates into CATSAGAQSAGELFF.

The chain combines TRBV3-1 (or the pseudogene TRBV3-2) with TRBJ1-1; a weak D match, TRBD1 (6 bases). CDR1 LGHDT and CDR2 YNNKEL come from the germline V gene (reference sequence). The CDR3 is made up of 17 amino acids. Trimming stripped 4 bases from V and 0 bases from J, with 18 bases between. CDR3 loop: CASSLTPSYRVNTEAFF. CDR3 DNA: TGTGCCAGCAGCCTTACTCCTTCCTACAGGGTGAACACTGAAGCTTTCTTT.